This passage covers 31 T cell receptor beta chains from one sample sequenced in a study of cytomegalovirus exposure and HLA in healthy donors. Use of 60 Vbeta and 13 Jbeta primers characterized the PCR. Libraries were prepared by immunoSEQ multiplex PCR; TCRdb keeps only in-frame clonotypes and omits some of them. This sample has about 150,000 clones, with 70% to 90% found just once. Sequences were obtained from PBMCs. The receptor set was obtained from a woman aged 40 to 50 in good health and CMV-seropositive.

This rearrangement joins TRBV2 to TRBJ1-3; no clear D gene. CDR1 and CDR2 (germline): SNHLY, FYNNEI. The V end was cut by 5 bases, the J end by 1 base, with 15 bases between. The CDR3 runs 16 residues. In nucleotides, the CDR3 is TGTGCCAGCAGTAAACCACGGACGGGATCTGGAAACACCATATATTTT. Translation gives CASSKPRTGSGNTIYF.

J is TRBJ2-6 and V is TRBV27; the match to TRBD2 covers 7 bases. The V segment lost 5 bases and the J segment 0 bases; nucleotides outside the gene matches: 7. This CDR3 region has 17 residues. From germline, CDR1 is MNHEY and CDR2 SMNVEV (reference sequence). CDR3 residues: CASSAGTTNSGANVLTF. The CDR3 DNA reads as TGTGCCAGCAGTGCCGGGACTACGAACTCTGGGGCCAACGTCCTGACTTTC.

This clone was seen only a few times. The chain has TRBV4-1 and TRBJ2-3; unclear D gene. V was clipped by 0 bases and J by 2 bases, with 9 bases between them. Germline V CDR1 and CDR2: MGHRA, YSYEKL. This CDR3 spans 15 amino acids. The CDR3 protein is CASSQDQANTDTQYF. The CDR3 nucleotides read TGCGCCAGCAGCCAAGATCAGGCTAACACAGATACGCAGTATTTT.

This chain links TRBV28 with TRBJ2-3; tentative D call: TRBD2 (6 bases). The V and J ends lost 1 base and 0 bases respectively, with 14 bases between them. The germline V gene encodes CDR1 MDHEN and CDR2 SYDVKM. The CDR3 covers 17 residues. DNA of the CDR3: TGTGCCAGCAGTTTATTTAAATCCGGGAGTAGCACAGATACGCAGTATTTT. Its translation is CASSLFKSGSSTDTQYF.

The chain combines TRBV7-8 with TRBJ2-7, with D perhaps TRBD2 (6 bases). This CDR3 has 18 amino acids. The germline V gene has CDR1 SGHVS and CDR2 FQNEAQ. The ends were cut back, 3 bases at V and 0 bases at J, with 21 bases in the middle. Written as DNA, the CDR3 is TGTGCCAGCAGCTTGGGGGGTCAGGCCTCGAGCAGCTCCTACGAGCAGTACTTC. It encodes CASSLGGQASSSSYEQYF.

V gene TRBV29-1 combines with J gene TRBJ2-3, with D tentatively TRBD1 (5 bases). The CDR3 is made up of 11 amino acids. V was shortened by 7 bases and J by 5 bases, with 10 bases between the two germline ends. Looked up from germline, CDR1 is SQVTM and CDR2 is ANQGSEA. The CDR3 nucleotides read TGCAGCGGCTCAACAGGAGATACGCAGTATTTT. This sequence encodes CSGSTGDTQYF.

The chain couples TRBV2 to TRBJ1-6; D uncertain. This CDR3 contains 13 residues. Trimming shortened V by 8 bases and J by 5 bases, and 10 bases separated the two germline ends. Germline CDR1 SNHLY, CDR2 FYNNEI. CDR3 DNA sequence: TGTGCCAGCCATCCCCTAGATAATTCACCCCTCCACTTT. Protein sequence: CASHPLDNSPLHF.

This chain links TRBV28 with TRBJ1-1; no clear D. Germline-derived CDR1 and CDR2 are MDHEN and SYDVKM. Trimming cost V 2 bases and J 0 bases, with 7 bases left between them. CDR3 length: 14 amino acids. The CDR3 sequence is CASSLLQVNTEAFF. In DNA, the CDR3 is TGTGCCAGCAGTTTACTTCAGGTGAACACTGAAGCTTTCTTT.

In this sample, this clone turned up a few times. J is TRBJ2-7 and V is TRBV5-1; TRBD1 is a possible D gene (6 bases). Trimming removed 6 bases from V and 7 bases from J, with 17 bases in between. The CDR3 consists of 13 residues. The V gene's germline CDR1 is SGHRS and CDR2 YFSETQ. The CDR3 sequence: CASKDSGLGEQYF. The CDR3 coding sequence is TGCGCCAGCAAGGACAGCGGCCTTGGAGAGCAGTACTTC.

CDR3 bases: TGCGCCAGCAACACGGGAATAGCGGGGTACCAAGAGACCCAGTACTTC. It is translated as CASNTGIAGYQETQYF. This chain joins TRBV5-1 and TRBJ2-5; 8 positions agree with TRBD2. J was trimmed by 0 bases and V by 6 bases; bases with no gene match: 10. CDR1 and CDR2 from the germline V gene are SGHRS and YFSETQ. The CDR3 length is 16 residues. Based on the CDR3 plus reference TRBV5-1 and TRBJ2-5, the full variable domain is KAGVTQTPRYLIKTRGQQVTLSCSPISGHRSVSWYQQTPGQGLQFLFEYFSETQRNKGNFPGRFSGRQFSNSRSEMNVSTLELGDSALYLCASNTGIAGYQETQYFGPGTRLLVL.

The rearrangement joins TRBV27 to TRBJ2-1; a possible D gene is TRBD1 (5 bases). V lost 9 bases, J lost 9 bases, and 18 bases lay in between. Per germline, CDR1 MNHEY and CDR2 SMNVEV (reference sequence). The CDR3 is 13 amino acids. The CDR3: CASQNLGVLEQFF. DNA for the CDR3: TGTGCCAGTCAAAATCTAGGGGTTCTTGAGCAGTTCTTC.

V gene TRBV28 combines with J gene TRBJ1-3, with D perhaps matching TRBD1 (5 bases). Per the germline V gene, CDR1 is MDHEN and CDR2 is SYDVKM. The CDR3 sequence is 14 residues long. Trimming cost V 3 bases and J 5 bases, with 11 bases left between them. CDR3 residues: CASSFGGRRNTIYF. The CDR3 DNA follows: TGTGCCAGCAGTTTCGGGGGACGACGAAACACCATATATTTT. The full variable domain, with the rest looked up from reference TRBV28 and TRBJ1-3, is DVKVTQSSRYLVKRTGEKVFLECVQDMDHENMFWYRQDPGLGLRLIYFSYDVKMKEKGDIPEGYSVSREKKERFSLILESASTNQTSMYLCASSFGGRRNTIYFGEGSWLTVV.

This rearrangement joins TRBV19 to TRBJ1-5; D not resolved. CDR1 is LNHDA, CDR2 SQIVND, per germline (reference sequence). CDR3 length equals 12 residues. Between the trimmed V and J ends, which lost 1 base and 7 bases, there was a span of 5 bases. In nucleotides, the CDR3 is TGTGCCAGTAGTATAGGGGCCCAGCCCCAGCATTTT. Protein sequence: CASSIGAQPQHF.

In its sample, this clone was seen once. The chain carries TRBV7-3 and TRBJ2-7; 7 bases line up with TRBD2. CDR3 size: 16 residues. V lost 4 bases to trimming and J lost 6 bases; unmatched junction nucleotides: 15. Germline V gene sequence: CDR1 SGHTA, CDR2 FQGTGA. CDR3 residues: CASSSVGGSAPPEQYF. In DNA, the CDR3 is TGTGCCAGCAGCTCCGTGGGAGGGTCCGCTCCTCCCGAGCAGTACTTC.

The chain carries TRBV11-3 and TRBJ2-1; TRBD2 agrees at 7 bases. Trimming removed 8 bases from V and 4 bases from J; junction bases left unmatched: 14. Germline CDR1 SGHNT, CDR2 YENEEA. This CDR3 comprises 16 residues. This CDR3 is CASYARERDTYNEQFF. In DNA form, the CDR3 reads TGTGCCAGCTACGCCCGGGAGCGGGATACTTACAATGAGCAGTTCTTC.

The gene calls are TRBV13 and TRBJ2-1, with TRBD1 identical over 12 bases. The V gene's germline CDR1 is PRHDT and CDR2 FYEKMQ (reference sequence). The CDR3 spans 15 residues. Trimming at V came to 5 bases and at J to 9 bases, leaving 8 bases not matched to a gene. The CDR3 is CASSAPGQGAIEQFF. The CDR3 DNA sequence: TGTGCCAGCAGCGCTCCGGGACAGGGGGCTATTGAGCAGTTCTTC.

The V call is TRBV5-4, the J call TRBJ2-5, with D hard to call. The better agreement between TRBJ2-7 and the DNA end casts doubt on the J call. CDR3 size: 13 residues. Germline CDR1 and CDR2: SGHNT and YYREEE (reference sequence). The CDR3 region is CASSPMTAYEQYF. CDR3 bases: TGTGCCAGCAGCCCCATGACTGCTTACGAGCAGTACTTC.

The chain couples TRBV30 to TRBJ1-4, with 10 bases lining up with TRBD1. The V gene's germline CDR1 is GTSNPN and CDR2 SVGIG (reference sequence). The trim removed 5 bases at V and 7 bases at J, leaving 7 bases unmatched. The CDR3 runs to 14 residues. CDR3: CAWATGTGVEKLFF. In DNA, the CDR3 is TGTGCCTGGGCTACCGGGACAGGGGTTGAAAAACTGTTTTTT.

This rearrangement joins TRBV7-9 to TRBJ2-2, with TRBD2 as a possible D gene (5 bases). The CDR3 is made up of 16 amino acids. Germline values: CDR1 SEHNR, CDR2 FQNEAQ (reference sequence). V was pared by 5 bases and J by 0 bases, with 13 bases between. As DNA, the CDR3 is TGTGCCAGCAGCCTCAGCGGATTAGCGAACACCGGGGAGCTGTTTTTT. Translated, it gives CASSLSGLANTGELFF.

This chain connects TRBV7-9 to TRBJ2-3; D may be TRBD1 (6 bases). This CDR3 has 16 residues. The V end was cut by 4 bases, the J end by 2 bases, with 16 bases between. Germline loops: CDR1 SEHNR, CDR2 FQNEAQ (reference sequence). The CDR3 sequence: CASSYRDTFSTDTQYF. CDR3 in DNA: TGTGCCAGCAGCTACCGGGACACCTTTTCCACAGATACGCAGTATTTT.

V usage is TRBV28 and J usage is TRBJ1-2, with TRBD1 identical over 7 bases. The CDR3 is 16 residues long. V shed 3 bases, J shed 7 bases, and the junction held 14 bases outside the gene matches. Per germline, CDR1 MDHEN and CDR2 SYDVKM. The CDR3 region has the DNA TGTGCCAGCAGTTTTCAAGGGGGACAGCACATGAGTGGCTACACCTTC. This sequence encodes CASSFQGGQHMSGYTF.

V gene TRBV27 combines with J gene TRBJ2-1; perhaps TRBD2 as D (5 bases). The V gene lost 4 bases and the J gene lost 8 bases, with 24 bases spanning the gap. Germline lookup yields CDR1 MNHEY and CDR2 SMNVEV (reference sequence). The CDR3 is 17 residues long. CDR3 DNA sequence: TGTGCCAGCAGTTCACCCCTCGGGCACCCCACTAGGGATGAGCAGTTCTTC. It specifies CASSSPLGHPTRDEQFF.

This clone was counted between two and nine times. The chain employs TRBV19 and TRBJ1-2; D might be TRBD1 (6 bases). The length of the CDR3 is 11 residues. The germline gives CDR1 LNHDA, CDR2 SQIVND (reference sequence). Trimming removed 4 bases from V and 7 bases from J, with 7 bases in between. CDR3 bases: TGTGCCAGTAGTAAACAGGGTGGCTACACCTTC. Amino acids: CASSKQGGYTF.

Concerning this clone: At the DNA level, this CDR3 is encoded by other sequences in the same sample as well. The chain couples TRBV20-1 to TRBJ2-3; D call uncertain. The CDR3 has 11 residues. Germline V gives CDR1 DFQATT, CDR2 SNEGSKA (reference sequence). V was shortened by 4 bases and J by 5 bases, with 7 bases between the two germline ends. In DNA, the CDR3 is TGCAGTGCTACTTACGGAGATACGCAGTATTTT. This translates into CSATYGDTQYF.

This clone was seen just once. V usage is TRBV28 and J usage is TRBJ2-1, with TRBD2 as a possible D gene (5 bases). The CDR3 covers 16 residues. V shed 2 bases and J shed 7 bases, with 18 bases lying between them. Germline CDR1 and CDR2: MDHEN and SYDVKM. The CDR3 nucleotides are TGTGCCAGCAGTTTAGAGGGCCCTTCGAGAGGGAATGAGCAGTTCTTC. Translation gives CASSLEGPSRGNEQFF.

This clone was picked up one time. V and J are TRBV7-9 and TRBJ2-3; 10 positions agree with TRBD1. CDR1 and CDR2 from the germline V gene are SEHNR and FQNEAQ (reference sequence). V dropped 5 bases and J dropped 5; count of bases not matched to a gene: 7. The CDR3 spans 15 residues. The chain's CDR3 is CASSLGTGDGDTQYF. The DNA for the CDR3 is TGTGCCAGCAGCCTCGGGACAGGGGATGGAGATACGCAGTATTTT.

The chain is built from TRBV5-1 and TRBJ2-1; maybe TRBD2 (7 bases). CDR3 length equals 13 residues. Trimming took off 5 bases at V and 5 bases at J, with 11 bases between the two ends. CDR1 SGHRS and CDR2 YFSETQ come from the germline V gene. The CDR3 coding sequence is TGCGCCAGCAGAGGGGGGGTCAACAATGAGCAGTTCTTC. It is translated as CASRGGVNNEQFF.

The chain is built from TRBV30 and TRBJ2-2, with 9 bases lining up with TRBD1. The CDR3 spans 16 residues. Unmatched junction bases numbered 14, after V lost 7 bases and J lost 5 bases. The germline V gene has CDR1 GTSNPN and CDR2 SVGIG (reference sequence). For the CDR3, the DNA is TGTGCCTTGTCAGTCCGCGGGACAGGGAAAACCGGGGAGCTGTTTTTT. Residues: CALSVRGTGKTGELFF.

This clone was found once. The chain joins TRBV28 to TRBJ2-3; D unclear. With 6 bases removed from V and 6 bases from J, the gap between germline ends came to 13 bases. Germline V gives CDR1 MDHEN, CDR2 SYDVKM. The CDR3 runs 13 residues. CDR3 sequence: CASSLARWDTQYF. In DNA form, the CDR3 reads TGTGCCAGCAGCCTGGCCCGTTGGGATACGCAGTATTTT.

This chain's CDR3 is CASSPGDRQETQYF. CDR3 sequence (DNA): TGTGCCAGCAGTCCGGGAGATCGGCAAGAGACCCAGTACTTC. The V gene is TRBV28, the J gene TRBJ2-5, with D possibly TRBD2 on 6 matching bases. The CDR3 is 14 amino acids. Per the germline V gene, CDR1 is MDHEN and CDR2 is SYDVKM. V was trimmed by 5 bases and J by 2 bases, leaving 12 bases between them. Drawing the rest from reference TRBV28 and TRBJ2-5, the complete variable domain is DVKVTQSSRYLVKRTGEKVFLECVQDMDHENMFWYRQDPGLGLRLIYFSYDVKMKEKGDIPEGYSVSREKKERFSLILESASTNQTSMYLCASSPGDRQETQYFGPGTRLLVL.

The CDR3 nucleotides read TGTGCCATCAGTGAGTCCCTCTATGGCTACACCTTC. Translated, it gives CAISESLYGYTF. The chain joins TRBV10-3 to TRBJ1-2, with D unresolved. Germline assignment: CDR1 ENHRY and CDR2 SYGVKD. Trimming shortened V by 0 bases and J by 4 bases, and 3 bases separated the two germline ends. There are 12 residues in the CDR3.